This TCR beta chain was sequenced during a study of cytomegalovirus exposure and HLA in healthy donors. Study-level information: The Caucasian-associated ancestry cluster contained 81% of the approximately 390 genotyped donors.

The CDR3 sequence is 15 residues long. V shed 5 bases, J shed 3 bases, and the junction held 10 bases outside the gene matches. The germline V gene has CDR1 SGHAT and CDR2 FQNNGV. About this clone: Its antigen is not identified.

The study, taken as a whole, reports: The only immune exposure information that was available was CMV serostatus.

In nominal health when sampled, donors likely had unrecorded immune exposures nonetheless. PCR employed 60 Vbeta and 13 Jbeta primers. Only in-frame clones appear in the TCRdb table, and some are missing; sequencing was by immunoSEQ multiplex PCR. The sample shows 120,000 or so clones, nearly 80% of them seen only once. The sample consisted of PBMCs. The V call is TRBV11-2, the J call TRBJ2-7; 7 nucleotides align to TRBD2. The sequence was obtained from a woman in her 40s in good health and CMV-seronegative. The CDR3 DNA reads TGTGCCAGCAGCCCGCCGGGAGGAACGCTCTACGAGCAGTACTTC. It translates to CASSPPGGTLYEQYF. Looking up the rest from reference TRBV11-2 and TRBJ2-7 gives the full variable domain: EAGVAQSPRYKIIEKRQSVAFWCNPISGHATLYWYQQILGQGPKLLIQFQNNGVVDDSQLPKDRFSAERLKGVDSTLKIQPAKLEDSAVYLCASSPPGGTLYEQYFGPGTRLTVT.